This TCR beta chain was sequenced during a study of T-cell reconstitution after alpha-beta-depleted transplantation in children. There are 15 residues in the CDR3. Deletions cut 8 bases from V and 5 bases from J, with 18 bases between. Germline loops: CDR1 MNHNS, CDR2 SASEGT. For TCRbeta, the library was prepared with unique molecular identifiers. A single record per CDR3 protein comes from TCRdb applying MiXCR to the PCR reads. The sample lists some 550,000 distinct CDR3 sequences, 20% to 25% occurring once. This clonotype originated in a boy less than two years old who had a stem cell transplant for acute myeloid leukemia, so the T cells may come from the graft donor. The material was PBMCs, mostly from graft donor cells, obtained 360 days after TCRalphabeta/CD19-depleted stem cell transplant. This sequence joins TRBV6-1 and TRBJ2-2; tentatively, D is TRBD1 (5 bases). CDR3: CASENRAGYTGELFF. DNA of the CDR3: TGTGCCAGCGAAAATAGGGCAGGGTATACCGGGGAGCTGTTTTTT.